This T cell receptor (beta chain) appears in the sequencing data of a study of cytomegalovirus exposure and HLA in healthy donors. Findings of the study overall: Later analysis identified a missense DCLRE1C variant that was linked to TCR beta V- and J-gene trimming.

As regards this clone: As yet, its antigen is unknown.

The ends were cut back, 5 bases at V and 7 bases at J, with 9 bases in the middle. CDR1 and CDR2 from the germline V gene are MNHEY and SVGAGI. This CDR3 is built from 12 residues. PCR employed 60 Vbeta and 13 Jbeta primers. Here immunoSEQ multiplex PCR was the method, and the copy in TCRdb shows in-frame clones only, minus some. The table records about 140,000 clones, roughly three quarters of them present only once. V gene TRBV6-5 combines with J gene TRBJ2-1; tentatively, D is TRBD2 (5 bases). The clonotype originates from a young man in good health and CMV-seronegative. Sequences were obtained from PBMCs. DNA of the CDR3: TGTGCCAGCAGTCCCTCGGGGAATGAGCAGTTCTTC. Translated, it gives CASSPSGNEQFF.